The present T cell receptor (beta chain) was sequenced within a study of blood T cell repertoires in COVID-19. Study-wide context: T cells, B-cell-depleted T cells, or PBMCs provided the cDNA or gDNA that served as material.

Cohorts were determined from participant-reported clinical history. V was shortened by 0 bases and J by 6 bases, with 9 bases between the two germline ends. The CDR3 contains 14 residues. Germline CDR1 KGHSH, CDR2 LQKENI. Authors' analysis steps: Amplification with reference gene primers provided the estimates of nucleated cell counts. The data were produced by immunoSEQ multiplex PCR, yet TCRdb's version contains in-frame clones alone and is incomplete. That table supplies the V and J calls and clone size; D and trimming were determined from the DNA. Of some 130,000 clones in the sample, around 80% were seen once.

The clonotype originates from a woman between 45 and 65 years old who had recovered from COVID-19. The rearrangement joins TRBV18 to TRBJ2-1; D might be TRBD2 (5 bases). The sequenced sample consisted of PBMCs or T cells enriched from blood (not recorded which). The CDR3 DNA follows: TGTGCCAGCTCACCACCCCTAGCCCTCAATGAGCAGTTCTTC. It encodes CASSPPLALNEQFF.